These 8 T cell receptor beta chains came from one sample sequenced in a study of blood T cell repertoires in COVID-19. This table comes from immunoSEQ multiplex PCR, and its TCRdb copy is limited to in-frame clones, with some not included. Seen here are roughly 150,000 clones, roughly 84% observed once, and the top ten hold roughly a tenth. Sequenced material: peripheral blood. These receptors all come from a woman of 80 years or more with active or convalescent COVID-19.

The rearrangement uses TRBV5-4 and TRBJ1-6; 7 nucleotides agree with TRBD1. Germline values: CDR1 SGHNT, CDR2 YYREEE (reference sequence). V lost 4 bases and J lost 3; bases outside the gene matches: 10. The length of the CDR3 is 17 residues. The CDR3 spells CASSNPQAGGYNSPLHF. The CDR3 DNA sequence: TGTGCCAGCAGCAACCCCCAGGCAGGGGGCTATAATTCACCCCTCCACTTT. The variable domain in full, with the rest retrieved from reference TRBV5-4 and TRBJ1-6, is ETGVTQSPTHLIKTRGQQVTLRCSSQSGHNTVSWYQQALGQGPQFIFQYYREEENGRGNFPPRFSGLQFPNYSSELNVNALELDDSALYLCASSNPQAGGYNSPLHFGNGTRLTVT.

The gene calls are TRBV6-5 and TRBJ2-1; D is ambiguous. The CDR3 loop spans 14 amino acids. Germline V CDR1 and CDR2: MNHEY, SVGAGI. Between the trimmed V and J ends, which lost 4 bases and 1 base, there was a span of 8 bases. The CDR3 coding sequence is TGTGCCAGCAGTTCCAGAAATTCCTACAATGAGCAGTTCTTC. Translating it yields CASSSRNSYNEQFF.

The genes are TRBV7-9 and TRBJ2-6; tentatively, D is TRBD1 (7 bases). V lost 5 bases, J lost 2 bases, and 19 bases lay in between. Germline V gene sequence: CDR1 SEHNR, CDR2 FQNEAQ (reference sequence). The length of the CDR3 is 18 residues. This chain's CDR3 is CASSAGQLSATGANVLTF. The CDR3 region has the DNA TGTGCCAGCAGCGCGGGACAGCTATCAGCAACTGGGGCCAACGTCCTGACTTTC.

The genes are TRBV7-9 and TRBJ1-3; TRBD1 is a possible D gene (5 bases). CDR3 size: 14 residues. Looked up from germline, CDR1 is SEHNR and CDR2 is FQNEAQ (reference sequence). V lost 5 bases and J 4 bases, leaving 12 bases between the germline ends. The DNA of the CDR3 is TGTGCCAGCAGCCTCAGACGACAGGGAAACACCATATATTTT. It translates to CASSLRRQGNTIYF.

The V call is TRBV9, the J call TRBJ2-1; 9 nucleotides line up with TRBD2. V lost 6 bases to trimming and J lost 0 bases; unmatched junction nucleotides: 7. The germline V gene has CDR1 SGDLS and CDR2 YYNGEE. The length of the CDR3 is 16 residues. The CDR3 nucleotides are TGTGCCAGCAACCATAGCGGGAGCCCCTCCTACAATGAGCAGTTCTTC. This gives the protein CASNHSGSPSYNEQFF.

This clone was counted a few times. V is TRBV28 and J is TRBJ1-6; perhaps TRBD1 as D (5 bases). CDR1 and CDR2 (germline): MDHEN, SYDVKM. The CDR3 covers 14 residues. The V end was cut by 5 bases, the J end by 8 bases, with 13 bases between. This CDR3 reads CASSPGYTDSPLHF. The CDR3 DNA reads as TGTGCCAGCAGTCCAGGGTATACGGATTCACCCCTCCACTTT. The full variable domain, in which reference TRBV28 and TRBJ1-6 provide the parts outside the CDR3, is DVKVTQSSRYLVKRTGEKVFLECVQDMDHENMFWYRQDPGLGLRLIYFSYDVKMKEKGDIPEGYSVSREKKERFSLILESASTNQTSMYLCASSPGYTDSPLHFGNGTRLTVT.

This clone has only one observation. This specimen includes other DNA sequences encoding the same CDR3. The chain's CDR3 is CASSVGLAGVTGELFF. The CDR3 nucleotides read TGTGCCAGCAGCGTAGGGCTAGCGGGTGTTACCGGGGAGCTGTTTTTT. V usage is TRBV9 and J usage is TRBJ2-2, with 8 bases that match TRBD2. The CDR3 has 16 amino acids. With V trimmed by 0 bases and J by 5 bases, 6 bases remained unmatched. Germline-derived CDR1 and CDR2 are SGDLS and YYNGEE.

The gene calls are TRBV7-9 and TRBJ2-2, with TRBD2 identical over 16 bases. Germline CDR1 and CDR2: SEHNR and FQNEAQ (reference sequence). The CDR3 runs 19 residues. J gave up 7 bases and V 5 bases, and 13 bases lay outside the gene matches. The CDR3 protein is CASSGTTGLAGGPHGELFF. The CDR3 DNA follows: TGTGCCAGCAGCGGGACAACGGGACTAGCGGGAGGGCCCCACGGGGAGCTGTTTTTT.